Each of the 25 T cell receptor beta chains below was sequenced from the same sample in a study of Ad26.COV2.S vaccination and SARS-CoV-2 variants. Profiled with immunoSEQ multiplex PCR; TCRdb holds only in-frame clones, not every one. Here the sample spans about 320,000 clones, about 86% being singletons. Sample treatment: some 20 received Ad26.COV2.S at low or high dose, single or two shots; about 5 received placebo; per-sample allocation not given. Samples came from day 63 after the first vaccine or placebo injection. Sequences were derived from peripheral blood, sampled in a trial of Ad26.COV2.S vaccine versus placebo. The receptors were gathered from a person between 18 and 65 years old who received the Ad26.COV2.S COVID-19 vaccine or a placebo.

The V gene is TRBV19, the J gene TRBJ1-5; TRBD1 is a possible D gene (5 bases). The germline V gene has CDR1 LNHDA and CDR2 SQIVND (reference sequence). The length of the CDR3 is 12 residues. Between the trimmed V and J ends, which lost 5 bases and 7 bases, there was a span of 9 bases. The CDR3 loop reads CASSQGGQPQHF. CDR3 coding DNA: TGTGCCAGTAGTCAGGGTGGCCAGCCCCAGCATTTT.

The chain combines TRBV6-5 with TRBJ1-4; 7 bases match TRBD1. The CDR3 covers 14 residues. V lost 6 bases to trimming and J lost 11 bases; unmatched junction nucleotides: 12. Per the germline V gene, CDR1 is MNHEY and CDR2 is SVGAGI. The CDR3 loop reads CASRKTGSDKKLFF. CDR3 bases: TGTGCCAGCAGAAAGACAGGGTCCGATAAGAAACTGTTTTTT.

The chain recombines TRBV19 with TRBJ2-3; 7 nucleotides agree with TRBD2. The CDR3 runs to 15 residues. Germline CDR1 reads LNHDA; CDR2 reads SQIVND (reference sequence). Germline trimming cut 9 bases from V and 1 base from J; bases unmatched to any gene: 10. The CDR3 DNA sequence: TGTGCCAGCAGAGGGCGGGGGAAGGGCACAGATACGCAGTATTTT. Translated, it gives CASRGRGKGTDTQYF.

The V call is TRBV29-1, the J call TRBJ1-1; 8 positions agree with TRBD1. Germline loops: CDR1 SQVTM, CDR2 ANQGSEA. The CDR3 spans 18 residues. Trimming cost V 6 bases and J 0 bases; bases outside gene matches: 18. In nucleotides, the CDR3 is TGCAGCGTCCCGGACAGGGTAGGAGGAAACTTCATGAACACTGAAGCTTTCTTT. Translated, it gives CSVPDRVGGNFMNTEAFF.

This chain connects TRBV5-4 to TRBJ1-4, with 7 positions matching TRBD1. Germline CDR1 is SGHNT and CDR2 is YYREEE (reference sequence). The length of the CDR3 is 15 residues. The V segment lost 3 bases and the J segment 3 bases; nucleotides outside the gene matches: 5. CDR3 nucleotides: TGTGCCAGCAGCTCCCAGGGGGGGTCTAATGAAAAACTGTTTTTT. Translation gives CASSSQGGSNEKLFF. The full variable domain, its missing parts supplied by reference TRBV5-4 and TRBJ1-4, is ETGVTQSPTHLIKTRGQQVTLRCSSQSGHNTVSWYQQALGQGPQFIFQYYREEENGRGNFPPRFSGLQFPNYSSELNVNALELDDSALYLCASSSQGGSNEKLFFGSGTQLSVL.

This rearrangement joins TRBV7-2 to TRBJ2-5; D may be TRBD1 or TRBD2 (5 bases each). V gave up 4 bases and J gave up 4 bases, with 28 bases separating them. CDR1 is SGHTA, CDR2 FQGNSA, per germline. The CDR3 spans 19 residues. The chain's CDR3 is CASSSPQGISLGGIETQYF. The CDR3 nucleotides are TGTGCCAGCAGCTCTCCCCAGGGCATTTCGCTAGGAGGTATAGAGACCCAGTACTTC.

The chain links TRBV18 to TRBJ1-3, with D possibly matching TRBD1 (5 bases). This CDR3 is 14 amino acids long. The germline gives CDR1 KGHSH, CDR2 LQKENI. The V and J ends lost 5 bases and 2 bases respectively, with 10 bases between them. CDR3 in amino acids: CASSTDMAGNTIYF. The CDR3 DNA is TGTGCCAGCTCAACGGACATGGCTGGAAACACCATATATTTT.

The rearrangement uses TRBV5-1 and TRBJ2-3, with 10 bases lining up with TRBD2. CDR3 size: 16 residues. Germline values: CDR1 SGHRS, CDR2 YFSETQ. The V segment lost 4 bases and the J segment 0 bases; nucleotides outside the gene matches: 5. This chain's CDR3 is CASSQKAGGSTDTQYF. CDR3 coding DNA: TGCGCCAGCAGCCAAAAAGCGGGGGGGAGCACAGATACGCAGTATTTT.

The J gene is TRBJ2-5, the V gene TRBV14, with D perhaps TRBD1 (5 bases). The germline CDR1 and CDR2 sequences are SGHDN and FVKESK. CDR3 size: 16 residues. V lost 5 bases and J lost 1, with 17 bases in between. This CDR3 reads CASSVGPGHLQETQYF. Written as DNA, the CDR3 is TGTGCCAGCAGCGTGGGCCCAGGACACCTCCAAGAGACCCAGTACTTC.

The V and J genes are TRBV7-2 and TRBJ2-1, with 10 bases lining up with TRBD1. CDR1 and CDR2 (germline): SGHTA, FQGNSA. Trimming removed 5 bases from V and 1 base from J; junction bases left unmatched: 5. The CDR3 has 16 residues. CDR3 residues: CASSMGQGFSYNEQFF. In DNA form, the CDR3 reads TGTGCCAGCAGCATGGGACAGGGGTTTTCCTACAATGAGCAGTTCTTC.

DNA for the CDR3: TGTGCCAGCATGAAGGTGACGAACACCGGGGAGCTGTTTTTT. Translation gives CASMKVTNTGELFF. The chain has TRBV6-5 and TRBJ2-2; D remains unclear. CDR1 and CDR2 (germline): MNHEY, SVGAGI. CDR3 length equals 14 residues. Trimming shortened V by 7 bases and J by 0 bases, and 9 bases separated the two germline ends.

The chain recombines TRBV2 with TRBJ2-6, with D perhaps matching TRBD1 or TRBD2 (5 bases each). In germline, CDR1 is SNHLY, CDR2 FYNNEI. The CDR3 covers 16 residues. The germline V and J ends were trimmed by 5 bases and 1 base, with 12 bases remaining between them. CDR3 DNA: TGTGCCAGCAGTCCCGGGACCAATTCTGGGGCCAACGTCCTGACTTTC. Its translation is CASSPGTNSGANVLTF.

The rearrangement uses TRBV7-3 and TRBJ2-3; 7 nucleotides match TRBD1. V shed 0 bases and J 4 bases; nucleotides not matched to a gene: 1. The V gene's germline CDR1 is SGHTA and CDR2 FQGTGA. CDR3 length: 14 residues. This CDR3 is CASSLTGGADTQYF. CDR3 bases: TGTGCCAGCAGCTTAACAGGGGGCGCAGATACGCAGTATTTT.

V usage is TRBV15 and J usage is TRBJ1-3, with a possible D match to TRBD1 (6 bases). Germline V CDR1 and CDR2: LNHNV, YYDKDF (reference sequence). With 4 bases removed from V and 2 bases from J, the gap between germline ends came to 9 bases. The CDR3 has 14 amino acids. The CDR3 is CATSITGPGNTIYF. As DNA, the CDR3 is TGTGCCACCAGCATTACAGGGCCTGGAAACACCATATATTTT.

The chain is built from TRBV6-2 or TRBV6-3 and TRBJ2-2, with 7 bases lining up with TRBD2. Per germline, CDR1 MNHEY and CDR2 SVGEGT. After removal of 2 bases from V and 0 bases from J, the junction contained 3 bases not matched to a gene. The CDR3 spans 16 residues. The DNA of the CDR3 is TGTGCCAGCAGTTACCCTGGACTAGCGAACACCGGGGAGCTGTTTTTT. It is translated as CASSYPGLANTGELFF.

This clone was counted once. The gene calls are TRBV5-1 and TRBJ1-2; D remains unclear. The CDR3 has 15 amino acids. The germline CDR1 and CDR2 sequences are SGHRS and YFSETQ. The germline V and J ends were trimmed by 4 bases and 0 bases, with 13 bases remaining between them. The CDR3, as DNA: TGCGCCAGCAGCCCCTCGACGGTTCCTAACTATGGCTACACCTTC. Protein sequence: CASSPSTVPNYGYTF.

V and J are TRBV18 and TRBJ2-2; D may be TRBD1 (6 bases). This CDR3 has 16 residues. V was cut by 1 base and J by 2 bases, with 11 bases left in between. Looked up from germline, CDR1 is KGHSH and CDR2 is LQKENI. CDR3 sequence reads: CASSPRGQTNTGELFF. The CDR3 nucleotides read TGTGCCAGCTCACCACGGGGACAAACCAACACCGGGGAGCTGTTTTTT.

V usage is TRBV6-5 and J usage is TRBJ2-7, with TRBD1 identical over 8 bases. From germline, CDR1 is MNHEY and CDR2 SVGAGI. CDR3 size: 15 residues. Trimming at V came to 0 bases and at J to 2 bases, leaving 3 bases not matched to a gene. The CDR3 DNA reads TGTGCCAGCAGTTACTCACAGGGGGGTACCTACGAGCAGTACTTC. The encoded protein is CASSYSQGGTYEQYF.

This chain links TRBV4-3 with TRBJ2-2, with 7 positions matching TRBD1. This CDR3 is built from 16 residues. Germline V gene sequence: CDR1 LGHNA, CDR2 YSLEER. J was trimmed by 5 bases and V by 0 bases; bases with no gene match: 6. CDR3 sequence reads: CASSQENRGGTGELFF. The CDR3 DNA sequence: TGCGCCAGCAGCCAAGAAAACAGGGGTGGAACCGGGGAGCTGTTTTTT.

The rearrangement uses TRBV2 and TRBJ1-1; D unresolved. Looked up from germline, CDR1 is SNHLY and CDR2 is FYNNEI. The CDR3 has 14 amino acids. V was trimmed by 3 bases and J by 0 bases, leaving 8 bases between them. CDR3: CASSEVRVNTEAFF. Here the CDR3 DNA reads TGTGCCAGCAGTGAGGTACGGGTGAACACTGAAGCTTTCTTT.

This chain connects TRBV5-6 to TRBJ1-1; D gene uncertain. With 2 bases removed from V and 1 base from J, the gap between germline ends came to 12 bases. CDR1 is SGHDT, CDR2 YYEEEE, per germline. This CDR3 is 15 amino acids long. The CDR3 spells CASSFYGSGNTEAFF. CDR3 bases: TGTGCCAGCAGCTTCTATGGCAGCGGGAACACTGAAGCTTTCTTT.

V is TRBV4-3 and J is TRBJ1-4; 10 bases are a match to TRBD1. The trim removed 4 bases at V and 2 bases at J, leaving 7 bases unmatched. Per the germline V gene, CDR1 is LGHNA and CDR2 is YSLEER. There are 17 residues in the CDR3. The CDR3 region has the DNA TGCGCCAGCAGCCCAACGGGACAGGGGTTTACTAATGAAAAACTGTTTTTT. Residues: CASSPTGQGFTNEKLFF.

CDR3 in amino acids: CASSGQGALNTEAFF. CDR3 bases: TGTGCCAGCAGCGGACAGGGGGCACTTAACACTGAAGCTTTCTTT. This rearrangement joins TRBV6-2 or TRBV6-3 to TRBJ1-1; 11 bases fit TRBD1. CDR1 is MNHEY and CDR2 is SVGEGT in the germline V gene. The CDR3 runs 15 residues. Unmatched junction bases numbered 5, after V lost 6 bases and J lost 2 bases.

The sample holds one count of this clone. The gene calls are TRBV3-1 (or the pseudogene TRBV3-2) and TRBJ2-1; the D is unclear. V was cut by 4 bases and J by 4 bases, with 14 bases left in between. Germline CDR1 and CDR2: LGHDT and YNNKEL (reference sequence). The CDR3 loop spans 15 amino acids. The DNA of the CDR3 is TGTGCCAGCAGCCGACCCCCGTATCGATACAATGAGCAGTTCTTC. This translates into CASSRPPYRYNEQFF.

This chain connects TRBV5-5 to TRBJ2-2; D is possibly TRBD2 (6 bases). Trimming took 3 bases from V and 2 from J, leaving 17 bases between them. The length of the CDR3 is 17 residues. In germline, CDR1 is SGHKS, CDR2 YYEKEE (reference sequence). CDR3 region: CASSYLLRGRNTGELFF. The CDR3 DNA reads as TGTGCCAGCAGCTACCTGCTGCGGGGAAGAAACACCGGGGAGCTGTTTTTT.